The clone carrying this T cell receptor beta chain has a count of ten or more. Its cognate antigen is unknown. The data are from a study of T cell repertoires in cytomegalovirus infection. Study overall: CMV infection and matching HLA type were both indicated by public TCR beta signatures.

Trimming removed 1 base from V and 2 bases from J, with 6 bases in between. The germline CDR1 and CDR2 sequences are MNHNS and SASEGT. The CDR3 is 13 residues long. Study-wide points: CMV carriers having the relevant HLA were flagged by cumulative public TCR beta family frequency. The ex vivo response showed dominance by HLA-C-restricted CMV-specific TCR beta clonotypes.

A single record per CDR3 protein comes from TCRdb applying MiXCR to the reads. Counted here are approximately 110,000 distinct CDR3 sequences, around 10% occurring once; the ten biggest clones make up approximately 33%. The specimen sequenced was PBMCs, sequenced either directly or after in vitro stimulation (not recorded which). The receptor comes from a human donor in good health (CMV status not recorded). Some clones in this sample may be carry-over from other donors' samples. The chain carries TRBV6-1 and TRBJ2-7, with a tentative D call TRBD2 (5 bases). CDR3 amino acids: CASSEVGAYEQYV. The CDR3 coding sequence is TGTGCCAGCAGTGAAGTGGGAGCCTACGAGCAGTACGTC.